The 2 T cell receptor beta chains below come from one sample, sequenced in a study of shared clonotypes between healthy human individuals. Using immunoSEQ multiplex PCR, the repertoire was profiled, and TCRdb retains in-frame clones only, with some absent. This sample has about 2.3 million clones, with about 90% found just once. The sequenced sample was naive CD4+ T cells from PBMCs. The subset is: CD45RA+ positively selected. The origin of the receptors is a young man in good health. Some clones in this sample may be carry-over from other donors' samples.

In this sample, this clone turned up a few times. V usage is TRBV30 and J usage is TRBJ1-1; D remains unclear. From germline, CDR1 is GTSNPN and CDR2 SVGIG (reference sequence). The length of the CDR3 is 12 residues. V lost 1 base and J lost 1, with 4 bases in between. This CDR3 reads CAWSESNTEAFF. Written as DNA, the CDR3 is TGTGCCTGGAGTGAGTCGAACACTGAAGCTTTCTTT. Together with reference TRBV30 and TRBJ1-1, the CDR3 gives the full variable domain: SQTIHQWPATLVQPVGSPLSLECTVEGTSNPNLYWYRQAAGRGLQLLFYSVGIGQISSEVPQNLSASRPQDRQFILSSKKLLLSDSGFYLCAWSESNTEAFFGQGTRLTVV.

The J gene is TRBJ1-2, the V gene TRBV2; D unresolved. V was trimmed by 7 bases and J by 1 base, leaving 7 bases between them. From germline, CDR1 is SNHLY and CDR2 FYNNEI. The CDR3 totals 12 residues. The CDR3 DNA is TGTGCCAGCATTATCAGTAACTATGGCTACACCTTC. Its protein is CASIISNYGYTF.